The sample holds a few counts of the clone carrying this TCR beta chain. Its specificity is unknown. Trimming cost V 4 bases and J 5 bases; bases outside gene matches: 3. This CDR3 is 14 amino acids long. Germline V gene data show CDR1 as MNHNY and CDR2 as SVGAGI (reference sequence). Individual cDNA molecules each received unique molecular identifiers attached to them. TCRdb recomputed calls from the 5' RACE reads with MiXCR, one row per CDR3 protein. The sample records 35,000 to 45,000 distinct CDR3 sequences, about 7.4% being singletons. The data originate from a study of early T cells in non-severe SARS-CoV-2 infection. Study outcomes and limitations: Matching with VDJdb favored anti-spike CD8 responses (missing private and CD4 specificities).

The source of this sequence is an adult who was a healthcare worker with PCR-confirmed SARS-CoV-2 infection or an uninfected control (not recorded which). This chain uses TRBV6-6 with TRBJ2-2; 8 bases align to TRBD2. The specimen was whole blood, collected at baseline. CDR3 bases: TGTGCCAGCAGTTCCACGGGGGGGACCGGGGAGCTGTTTTTT. It specifies CASSSTGGTGELFF.